These T cell receptor beta chains were read from a single sample in a study of OX40 agonist ivuxolimab in advanced cancers. Measured with immunoSEQ multiplex PCR; TCRdb has only the in-frame clones, and not every one. The sample has some 28,000 clones, approximately 90% seen once. Sequenced here: CD4+ or CD8+ T cells sorted from blood, sampled in a trial of the OX40 agonist ivuxolimab. These receptor sequences come from an adult with an advanced solid tumor such as melanoma, head and neck, liver or kidney cancer. Both conserved end residues are part of each CDR3. The order of the fields is J gene, V gene, D gene, clone size, CDR3 DNA, CDR3 protein. The D gene is left open where the match is weak. Expanded clones are given a class, and other clones once, few, many or no size at all.

>TRBJ2-2|TRBV10-3|NA|once
TGTGCCATCAGTATTTTCCGGGACCGTGACACCGGGGAGCTGTTTTTT
CAISIFRDRDTGELFF
>TRBJ2-6|TRBV28|NA|NA
TGTGCCAGCAGTTACAGGGTGTTGGGTGGGGCCAACGTCCTGACTTTC
CASSYRVLGGANVLTF
>TRBJ2-1|TRBV4-3|TRBD2|NA
TGCGCCAGCAGCCATGCTAGGACTAGCGGAAACTACAATGAGCAGTTCTTC
CASSHARTSGNYNEQFF
>TRBJ2-3|TRBV14|NA|NA
TGTGCCAGCAGCCAATTATCCTTAGCGGAGATCACAGATACGCAGTATTTT
CASSQLSLAEITDTQYF
>TRBJ2-7|TRBV5-6|TRBD2|NA
TGTGCCAGCAGCCCGAGGACTAGCGGGAGCGCCCTTAGCGAGCAGTACTTC
CASSPRTSGSALSEQYF
>TRBJ1-2|TRBV27|TRBD1|NA
TGTGCCAGCAGTTTATTTCATAACAGGGGGCGCTTCTTTGGCTACACCTTC
CASSLFHNRGRFFGYTF
>TRBJ1-1|TRBV7-2|NA|NA
TGTGCCAGCAGCTTAGGGGGCGCGGGCACTGAAGCTTTCTTT
CASSLGGAGTEAFF
>TRBJ1-2|TRBV7-9|NA|few
TGTGCCAGCAGCTTAAGCGGGACAAGTTTTGGCTACACCTTC
CASSLSGTSFGYTF
>TRBJ2-2|TRBV19|NA|once
TGTGCCCCCCGGGGAGGTGACACCGGGGAGCTGTTTTTT
CAPRGGDTGELFF
>TRBJ1-1|TRBV2|NA|once
TGTGCCAGCAGGGTGAGCACTGAAGCTTTCTTT
CASRVSTEAFF
>TRBJ2-3|TRBV2|NA|NA
TGTGCCAGCAGTGAATTTTCCGCAGGCACAGATACGCAGTATTTT
CASSEFSAGTDTQYF
>TRBJ2-7|TRBV27|TRBD1|once
TGTGCCAGCAGTTCACAACCCGTTCGCCAGGGGGTCTTCTACGAGCAGTACTTC
CASSSQPVRQGVFYEQYF
>TRBJ2-7|TRBV9|TRBD2|NA
TGTGCCAGCAGCGTTGCCCCGGGGGGGTACGAGCAGTACTTC
CASSVAPGGYEQYF
>TRBJ1-1|TRBV27|NA|NA
TGTGCCAGCAGAATCGGAGAGACTGAAGCTTTCTTT
CASRIGETEAFF
>TRBJ2-1|TRBV10-3|TRBD2|NA
TGTGCCATCAGTGAACTAGCGAGGTCCTACAATGAGCAGTTCTTC
CAISELARSYNEQFF
>TRBJ2-5|TRBV7-7|TRBD1|NA
TGTGCCAGCAGCACGGGACAGGGACAAGAGACCCAGTACTTC
CASSTGQGQETQYF
>TRBJ2-7|TRBV5-1|TRBD2|NA
TGCGCCAGCAGCTTGATGGCTAGCGGGAGTTACGAGCAGTACTTC
CASSLMASGSYEQYF
>TRBJ2-2|TRBV11-3|NA|NA
TGTGCCAGCAGCTTAGGGACCCACACCGGGGAGCTGTTTTTT
CASSLGTHTGELFF
>TRBJ2-1|TRBV30|TRBD2|NA
TGTGCCTGGAAGCTAACCGGGACTAGCGGGTTTCACAATGAGCAGTTCTTC
CAWKLTGTSGFHNEQFF
>TRBJ2-3|TRBV6-4|TRBD2|NA
TGTGCCAGCAGTCAGCTAGCGGGAGGGCCAGATACGCAGTATTTT
CASSQLAGGPDTQYF
>TRBJ2-5|TRBV7-9|NA|NA
TGTGCCAGCAGCTCCCCTCCGATTGGGAAACAAGAGACCCAGTACTTC
CASSSPPIGKQETQYF
>TRBJ2-7|TRBV5-4|TRBD2|NA
TGTGCCAGCAGCTACGGGACTAGCGGGAGAGACGAGCAGTACTTC
CASSYGTSGRDEQYF
>TRBJ1-1|TRBV4-3|NA|NA
TGCGCCAGCAGCCAAGGTTTAAGGACGGGGAACACTGAAGCTTTCTTT
CASSQGLRTGNTEAFF
>TRBJ2-2|TRBV5-4|NA|NA
TGTGCCAGCAGCTTGGCGGGGGCCGCCGGCGGGGAGCTGTTTTTT
CASSLAGAAGGELFF
>TRBJ2-7|TRBV25-1|NA|NA
TGTGCCAGCAGTGAATACCCGGTGTACGAGCAGTACTTC
CASSEYPVYEQYF
>TRBJ2-3|TRBV7-6|NA|NA
TGTGCCAGCATCCCTAATGAGGACAGTAACACAGATACGCAGTATTTT
CASIPNEDSNTDTQYF
>TRBJ1-4|TRBV9|NA|NA
TGTGCCAGCAGCCCGCGCGGGACTAATGAAAAACTGTTTTTT
CASSPRGTNEKLFF
>TRBJ1-1|TRBV7-9|NA|NA
TGTGCCAGCAGCTTAGTGGGGAACTCGCGAGGGGACACTGAAGCTTTCTTT
CASSLVGNSRGDTEAFF
>TRBJ2-1|TRBV19|NA|NA
TGTGCCAGTAGTATTGGGGGGACTCACCGAGTTGATGAGCAGTTCTTC
CASSIGGTHRVDEQFF
>TRBJ2-5|TRBV7-9|NA|NA
TGTGCCAGCAGCTTAGCGGGGGTTAGGGAGACCCAGTACTTC
CASSLAGVRETQYF
>TRBJ2-1|TRBV7-7|NA|NA
TGTGCCAGCAGCTTAAGGGTAGTAGGCCCGGGTTACAATGAGCAGTTCTTC
CASSLRVVGPGYNEQFF
>TRBJ2-1|TRBV7-8|NA|few
TGTGCCAGCTCTGGCCGAGCGGGTAACAATGAGCAGTTCTTC
CASSGRAGNNEQFF
>TRBJ1-5|TRBV6-8|NA|NA
TGTGCCAGCAGTTCAGATCAGCCCCAGCATTTT
CASSSDQPQHF
>TRBJ1-2|TRBV2|NA|NA
TGTGCCAGCAGTGTAAGGGTTGGAGGGCGCCCCGCGGGCCGCTACACCTTC
CASSVRVGGRPAGRYTF
>TRBJ1-5|TRBV10-2|NA|NA
TGCGCCAGCAGCGGTGACAATAGCAATCAGCCCCAGCATTTT
CASSGDNSNQPQHF
>TRBJ1-5|TRBV6-5|TRBD1|NA
TGTGCCAGCAGCGACAGGGGAAATAGCAATCAGCCCCAGCATTTT
CASSDRGNSNQPQHF
>TRBJ2-1|TRBV6-6|NA|NA
TGTGCCAGCAGCCTACATCCGTCGGCCTACAATGAGCAGTTCTTC
CASSLHPSAYNEQFF
>TRBJ1-5|TRBV6-6|NA|NA
TGTGCCAGCTGGGGTCAGGGCGGGGGTCAGCCCCAGCATTTT
CASWGQGGGQPQHF
>TRBJ2-7|TRBV7-9|NA|NA
TGTGCCAGCAGCGTTACGGCGGGGACCAACTCCTACGAGCAGTACTTC
CASSVTAGTNSYEQYF
>TRBJ1-1|TRBV5-6|TRBD1|NA
TGTGCCAGCAGCCCAAGACAGGGCTGGGGTGAAGCTTTCTTT
CASSPRQGWGEAFF
>TRBJ2-7|TRBV7-9|TRBD1|NA
TGTGCCAGCAGCTTCTTCCGGACAGGGGGCTTATATTCCTACGAGCAGTACTTC
CASSFFRTGGLYSYEQYF
>TRBJ2-1|TRBV7-8|TRBD2|few
TGTGCCAGCAGCCCCAAGGGCGGGAGGGAGAATGAGCAGTTCTTC
CASSPKGGRENEQFF
>TRBJ1-3|TRBV14|NA|NA
TGTGCCAGCAGCCAAGATATCGGGAGCTCTGGAAACACCATATATTTT
CASSQDIGSSGNTIYF
>TRBJ1-2|TRBV5-4|NA|NA
TGTGCCAGCAGCAGATCGGGGTTCTCTGGCTACACCTTC
CASSRSGFSGYTF
>TRBJ2-1|TRBV13|TRBD2|NA
TGTGCCAGCAGCTTGAGGACTAGCGGGGGAAATGAGCAGTTCTTC
CASSLRTSGGNEQFF
>TRBJ2-5|TRBV2|TRBD2|NA
TGTGCCAGCAGTGAAGTAGCGGGAGAAGAGACCCAGTACTTC
CASSEVAGEETQYF
>TRBJ2-7|TRBV5-1|NA|NA
TGCGCCAGCAGCCTGGAATGGGACGGGACGACCGAGCAGTACTTC
CASSLEWDGTTEQYF
>TRBJ2-3|TRBV7-9|TRBD2|once
TGTGCCAGCAGCTTATTTGTTAGCGGGAGCGCCTACGATACGCAGTATTTT
CASSLFVSGSAYDTQYF
>TRBJ2-3|TRBV7-9|NA|few
TGTGCCAGCAGCACCTCCTCCTTGGGCGGGCCCACAGATACGCAGTATTTT
CASSTSSLGGPTDTQYF
>TRBJ1-5|TRBV19|NA|NA
TGTGCCAGTAGTAGCAGTAGGCGGGACGTAGATCAGCCCCAGCATTTT
CASSSSRRDVDQPQHF
>TRBJ1-5|TRBV4-3|TRBD1|NA
TGCGCCAGCAGCCACGCCGCAGACAGGGGGAGGCAGCCCCAGCATTTT
CASSHAADRGRQPQHF
>TRBJ2-2|TRBV7-6|NA|NA
TGTGCCAGCAGCCCCACAGCGCGGCTAGGGAACACCGGGGAGCTGTTTTTT
CASSPTARLGNTGELFF
>TRBJ2-7|TRBV19|TRBD2|NA
TGTGCCAGTAGTATAGTAGGACTAGCGTCATCCTACGAGCAGTACTTC
CASSIVGLASSYEQYF
>TRBJ2-3|TRBV5-4|TRBD2|once
TGTGCCAGCAGCTTACTAGCGGGAGGGCCGTCAGATACGCAGTATTTT
CASSLLAGGPSDTQYF
>TRBJ2-1|TRBV2|NA|once
TGTGCCAGCAGTGATTACAATGAGCAGTTCTTC
CASSDYNEQFF